Below, one TCR beta chain is given with its context. This record comes from a study of blood T cell repertoires in COVID-19. The protocol was immunoSEQ multiplex PCR, while the TCRdb copy is restricted to in-frame clones and leaves out a portion. The sample contains about 460,000 clones, 70% to 90% of which appear only once. CDR1 is SGHRS, CDR2 YFSETQ, per germline. The CDR3 loop spans 15 amino acids. The V end was cut by 1 base, the J end by 2 bases, with 13 bases between. Those enrolled, adults aged roughly 18 to 89 years, came from about 24 US areas. This chain joins TRBV5-1 and TRBJ2-7; the D gene is possibly TRBD1 (6 bases). The receptor comes from a woman aged 60-75 years who had recovered from COVID-19. The specimen was PBMCs or T cells enriched from blood (not recorded which). DNA for the CDR3: TGCGCCAGCAGCTTGTTCGGACAGCCCACCTACGAGCAGTACTTC. It is translated as CASSLFGQPTYEQYF.